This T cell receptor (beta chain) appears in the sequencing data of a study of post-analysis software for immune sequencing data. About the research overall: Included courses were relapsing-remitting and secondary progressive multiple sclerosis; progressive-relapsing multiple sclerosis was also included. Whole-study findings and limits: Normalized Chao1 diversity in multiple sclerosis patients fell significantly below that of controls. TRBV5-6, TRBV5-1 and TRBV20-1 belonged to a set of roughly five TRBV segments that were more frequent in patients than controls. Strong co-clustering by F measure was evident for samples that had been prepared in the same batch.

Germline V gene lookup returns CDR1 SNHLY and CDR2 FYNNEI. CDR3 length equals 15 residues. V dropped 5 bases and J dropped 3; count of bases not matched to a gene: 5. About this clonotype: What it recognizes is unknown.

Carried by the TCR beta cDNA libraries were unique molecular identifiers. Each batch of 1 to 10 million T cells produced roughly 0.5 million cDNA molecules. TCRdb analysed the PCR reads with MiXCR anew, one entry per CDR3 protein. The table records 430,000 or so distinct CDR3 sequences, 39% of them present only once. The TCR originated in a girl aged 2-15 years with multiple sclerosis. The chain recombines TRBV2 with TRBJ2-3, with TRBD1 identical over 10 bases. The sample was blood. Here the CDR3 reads CASSFGTGETDTQYF. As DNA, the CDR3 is TGTGCCAGCAGTTTCGGGACAGGGGAAACAGATACGCAGTATTTT.